Listed here are 16 T cell receptor beta chains from one sample, sequenced in a study of T-cell reconstitution after alpha-beta-depleted transplantation in children. Preparation of the TCRbeta library was carried out with unique molecular identifiers. TCRdb re-called the PCR reads with MiXCR, one entry per CDR3 protein. The sample consists of 610,000 or so distinct CDR3 sequences, roughly 30% of them appearing once. Sequenced here: PBMCs, sampled before TCRalphabeta/CD19-depleted stem cell transplant. Receptor source: a boy under three years old with Wiskott-Aldrich syndrome, due to receive a stem cell transplant.

This clonotype was seen a handful of times. The chain uses TRBV5-8 and TRBJ2-1; 10 nucleotides line up with TRBD2. Germline CDR1 SGHTS, CDR2 YDEGEE. V lost 3 bases to trimming and J lost 5 bases; unmatched junction nucleotides: 5. The CDR3 is made up of 15 amino acids. Here the CDR3 reads CASSWGLARNNEQFF. CDR3 coding DNA: TGTGCCAGCAGCTGGGGACTAGCGCGAAACAATGAGCAGTTCTTC.

V and J are TRBV9 and TRBJ2-3; 9 nucleotides agree with TRBD2. Germline assignment: CDR1 SGDLS and CDR2 YYNGEE. V lost 0 bases to trimming and J lost 6 bases; unmatched junction nucleotides: 11. The CDR3 is made up of 17 amino acids. CDR3 residues: CASSVDWGGRARDTQYF. The CDR3, as DNA: TGTGCCAGCAGCGTAGACTGGGGCGGGAGGGCCCGCGATACGCAGTATTTT. Full variable domain (remainder filled in from reference TRBV9 and TRBJ2-3): DSGVTQTPKHLITATGQRVTLRCSPRSGDLSVYWYQQSLDQGLQFLIQYYNGEERAKGNILERFSAQQFPDLHSELNLSSLELGDSALYFCASSVDWGGRARDTQYFGPGTRLTVL.

In this sample, this clonotype turned up many times. The V and J genes are TRBV12-3 or TRBV12-4 and TRBJ2-1; D is unresolved. Between the trimmed V and J ends, which lost 5 bases and 4 bases, there was a span of 6 bases. This CDR3 spans 12 amino acids. The CDR3 sequence is CASSPPYNEQFF. The CDR3 DNA is TGTGCCAGCAGTCCGCCTTACAATGAGCAGTTCTTC.

This clonotype occurred many times. The chain uses TRBV5-1 and TRBJ1-1, with D unresolved. V shed 4 bases and J shed 1 base, with 8 bases lying between them. The germline V gene encodes CDR1 SGHRS and CDR2 YFSETQ. The CDR3 totals 13 residues. CDR3 sequence (DNA): TGCGCCAGCAGCGTAACAGCGAACACTGAAGCTTTCTTT. Its translation is CASSVTANTEAFF.

The chain couples TRBV5-1 to TRBJ2-7; 8 bases fit TRBD1. The germline V gene has CDR1 SGHRS and CDR2 YFSETQ. CDR3 size: 15 residues. J was trimmed by 5 bases and V by 5 bases; bases with no gene match: 12. CDR3 loop: CASRTCRDRTNEQYF. CDR3 sequence (DNA): TGCGCCAGCAGAACCTGCCGGGACAGGACCAACGAGCAGTACTTC.

The J gene is TRBJ2-7, the V gene TRBV12-3 or TRBV12-4; perhaps TRBD2 as D (5 bases). The CDR3 length is 14 residues. Trimming stripped 1 base from V and 2 bases from J, with 9 bases between. CDR3 sequence (DNA): TGTGCCAGCAGTTTAGGTCCAGCGGCCTACGAGCAGTACTTC. It is translated as CASSLGPAAYEQYF.

This clonotype appeared a few times. J is TRBJ2-5 and V is TRBV11-2, with 9 bases identical to TRBD2. The germline V gene encodes CDR1 SGHAT and CDR2 FQNNGV. CDR3 size: 14 residues. V was pared by 2 bases and J by 8 bases, with 6 bases of the junction left unmatched. Here the CDR3 reads CASSLLAGSPTQYF. In DNA form, the CDR3 reads TGTGCCAGCAGCTTACTAGCGGGATCACCCACCCAGTACTTC.

The chain recombines TRBV10-3 with TRBJ2-3; possibly TRBD1 for D (7 bases). Germline-derived CDR1 and CDR2 are ENHRY and SYGVKD. The V and J ends lost 2 bases and 7 bases respectively, with 16 bases between them. The CDR3 has 15 residues. The CDR3 loop is CAISEAEGALYTQYF. The CDR3 DNA is TGTGCCATCAGTGAGGCGGAGGGGGCCCTGTATACGCAGTATTTT.

The V call is TRBV20-1, the J call TRBJ2-2, with 10 bases matching TRBD2. With 0 bases clipped from V and 6 bases from J, the junction kept 4 bases outside the gene matches. In germline, CDR1 is DFQATT, CDR2 SNEGSKA (reference sequence). The CDR3 is made up of 15 amino acids. CDR3: CSARDLLAGAGELFF. CDR3 sequence (DNA): TGCAGTGCTAGAGATCTGCTAGCGGGAGCCGGGGAGCTGTTTTTT.

Only a few counts were recorded for this clonotype. The chain couples TRBV7-2 to TRBJ1-1, with 10 bases aligning to TRBD1. The ends lost 3 bases at V and 6 bases at J; junction bases unmatched: 10. This CDR3 region has 16 residues. Germline values: CDR1 SGHTA, CDR2 FQGNSA. The CDR3 region is CASSFRTGGNFAEAFF. CDR3 coding DNA: TGTGCCAGCAGCTTTCGGACAGGGGGGAATTTCGCTGAAGCTTTCTTT. Using reference TRBV7-2 and TRBJ1-1 for the parts outside the CDR3, the full variable domain is GAGVSQSPSNKVTEKGKDVELRCDPISGHTALYWYRQSLGQGLEFLIYFQGNSAPDKSGLPSDRFSAERTGGSVSTLTIQRTQQEDSAVYLCASSFRTGGNFAEAFFGQGTRLTVV.

The chain couples TRBV5-1 to TRBJ2-1; TRBD2 aligns across 7 bases. Looked up from germline, CDR1 is SGHRS and CDR2 is YFSETQ. The V segment lost 4 bases and the J segment 7 bases; nucleotides outside the gene matches: 5. This CDR3 contains 13 residues. This CDR3 is CASSKTSLNEQFF. The DNA of the CDR3 is TGCGCCAGCAGCAAGACTAGCTTGAATGAGCAGTTCTTC. Based on the CDR3 plus reference TRBV5-1 and TRBJ2-1, the full variable domain is KAGVTQTPRYLIKTRGQQVTLSCSPISGHRSVSWYQQTPGQGLQFLFEYFSETQRNKGNFPGRFSGRQFSNSRSEMNVSTLELGDSALYLCASSKTSLNEQFFGPGTRLTVL.

V gene TRBV12-3 or TRBV12-4 combines with J gene TRBJ1-1, with 8 bases that match TRBD1. Unmatched junction bases numbered 7, after V lost 5 bases and J lost 5 bases. CDR3 length equals 14 residues. The CDR3 nucleotides are TGTGCCAGCAGTAGCGTCAGGGGGCGGACTGAAGCTTTCTTT. This sequence encodes CASSSVRGRTEAFF.

This clonotype has only a few counts. The gene calls are TRBV18 and TRBJ1-5, with TRBD1 matching over 8 bases. Germline values: CDR1 KGHSH, CDR2 LQKENI. The CDR3 runs to 14 residues. V trimming: 3 bases; J trimming: 7 bases; junction bases outside the gene matches: 5. The CDR3 loop reads CASSPNPGGQPQHF. In DNA, the CDR3 is TGTGCCAGCTCACCGAATCCAGGGGGCCAGCCCCAGCATTTT.

This clonotype has just a few counts. This rearrangement joins TRBV20-1 to TRBJ2-7; no definite D call. The CDR3 spans 11 residues. Germline CDR1 DFQATT, CDR2 SNEGSKA (reference sequence). V lost 2 bases, J lost 3 bases, and 5 bases lay in between. The CDR3 sequence is CSARYSYEQYF. The DNA of the CDR3 is TGCAGTGCTAGATACAGCTACGAGCAGTACTTC.

This clonotype came up a few times. CDR3 residues: CASSQERQGADGYTF. DNA of the CDR3: TGTGCCAGCAGCCAAGAACGACAGGGGGCGGATGGCTACACCTTC. The chain is built from TRBV14 and TRBJ1-2; 10 bases fit TRBD1. J lost 6 bases, V lost 0 bases, and 4 bases had no gene match. The CDR3 contains 15 residues. CDR1 and CDR2 (germline): SGHDN, FVKESK. The whole variable domain, filled in from reference TRBV14 and TRBJ1-2, reads EAGVTQFPSHSVIEKGQTVTLRCDPISGHDNLYWYRRVMGKEIKFLLHFVKESKQDESGMPNNRFLAERTGGTYSTLKVQPAELEDSGVYFCASSQERQGADGYTFGSGTRLTVV.

The chain joins TRBV5-1 to TRBJ1-1; 8 bases map to TRBD1. The CDR3 totals 15 residues. Germline-derived CDR1 and CDR2 are SGHRS and YFSETQ. Trimming cost V 2 bases and J 1 base; bases outside gene matches: 4. CDR3 sequence (DNA): TGCGCCAGCAGCTTTGTCCAGGGGGCGAACACTGAAGCTTTCTTT. This encodes CASSFVQGANTEAFF.